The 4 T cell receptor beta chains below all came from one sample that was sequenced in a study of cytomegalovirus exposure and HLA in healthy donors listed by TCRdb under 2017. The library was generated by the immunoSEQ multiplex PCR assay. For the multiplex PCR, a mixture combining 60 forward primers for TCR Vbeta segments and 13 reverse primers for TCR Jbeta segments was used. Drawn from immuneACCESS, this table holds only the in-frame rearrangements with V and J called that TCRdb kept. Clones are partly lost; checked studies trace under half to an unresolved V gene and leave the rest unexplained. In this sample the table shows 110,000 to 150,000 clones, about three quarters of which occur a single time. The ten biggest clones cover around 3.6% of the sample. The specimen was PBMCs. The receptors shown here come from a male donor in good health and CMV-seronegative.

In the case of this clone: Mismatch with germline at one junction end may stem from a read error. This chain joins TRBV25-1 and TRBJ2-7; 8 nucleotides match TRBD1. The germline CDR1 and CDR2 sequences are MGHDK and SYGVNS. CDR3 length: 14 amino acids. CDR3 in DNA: TGTGCCGGCAGTGAAGGCGCAGGGGGCCACGAGCAGTACTTC. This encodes CAGSEGAGGHEQYF.

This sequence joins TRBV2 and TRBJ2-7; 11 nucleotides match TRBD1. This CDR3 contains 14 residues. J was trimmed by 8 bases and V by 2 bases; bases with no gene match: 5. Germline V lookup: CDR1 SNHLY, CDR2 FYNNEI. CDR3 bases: TGTGCCAGCAGTGAAATAGGACAGGGGGCGAAGCAGTACTTC. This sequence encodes CASSEIGQGAKQYF. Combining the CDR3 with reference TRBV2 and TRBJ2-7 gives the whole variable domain EPEVTQTPSHQVTQMGQEVILRCVPISNHLYFYWYRQILGQKVEFLVSFYNNEISEKSEIFDDQFSVERPDGSNFTLKIRSTKLEDSAMYFCASSEIGQGAKQYFGPGTRLTVT.

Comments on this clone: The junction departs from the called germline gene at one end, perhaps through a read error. For the CDR3, the DNA is TGTGCCAGCAACCAAGGGACTAGCGGGACAGGTACGCAGTATTTT. This gives the protein CASNQGTSGTGTQYF. The chain combines TRBV6-6 with TRBJ2-3, with 13 bases that match TRBD2. CDR1 is MNHNY, CDR2 SVGAGI, per germline (reference sequence). This CDR3 has 15 amino acids.

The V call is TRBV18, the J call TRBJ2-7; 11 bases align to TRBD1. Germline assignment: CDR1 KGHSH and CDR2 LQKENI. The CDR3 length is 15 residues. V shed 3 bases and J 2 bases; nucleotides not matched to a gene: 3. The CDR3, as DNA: TGTGCCAGCTCACCTAGGGGACAGGGGGCCTACGAGCAGTACTTC. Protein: CASSPRGQGAYEQYF.